This TCR beta chain comes out of a study of cytomegalovirus exposure and HLA in healthy donors. Regarding this clone: As yet, its antigen is unknown.

General study results and limits: It was 164 TCR beta chains that were listed as cytomegalovirus-associated.

Both 60 Vbeta primers and 13 Jbeta primers went into the PCR. The method was immunoSEQ multiplex PCR; TCRdb's version includes in-frame clones alone and lacks a portion of them. The sample lists some 150,000 clones; 60% to 80% were seen once. The CDR3 loop spans 14 amino acids. The V gene end was trimmed by 4 bases and the J gene end by 3 bases; junction bases not matched to a gene: 5. Germline-derived CDR1 and CDR2 are SGHVS and FQNEAQ. The sequenced sample was PBMCs. This chain connects TRBV7-8 to TRBJ1-1, with TRBD1 identical over 7 bases. The source is a male donor in good health and CMV-seronegative. In DNA, the CDR3 is TGTGCCAGCAGCTCGATCAGGGGGGACACTGAAGCTTTCTTT. It translates to CASSSIRGDTEAFF.